This T cell receptor beta chain was captured by sequencing in a study of T cell repertoires in cytomegalovirus infection. The overall study: Shared public TCR beta signatures pointed to both CMV infection and a matching HLA type. Study results and limitations: HLA-C-restricted TCR beta clonotypes specific for CMV led the ex vivo response. Carriers of CMV plus the relevant HLA were identified by cumulative public TCR beta family frequency.

The table lists this clonotype with a few counts. What it binds is unknown. MiXCR, run by TCRdb on the reads, gives a single entry per CDR3 protein. The sample contains just under 550,000 distinct CDR3 sequences, less than 30% of which appear only once. Germline lookup yields CDR1 KGHSH and CDR2 LQKENI. Trimming took 0 bases from V and 8 from J; bases not matched to a gene: 3. The CDR3 has 14 residues. The receptor was isolated from a human donor in good health (CMV status not recorded). Some clones in this sample may be carry-over from other donors' samples. The chain uses TRBV18 and TRBJ1-4; 7 bases align to TRBD1. Sequences were obtained from PBMCs. Written as DNA, the CDR3 is TGTGCCAGCTCACCACCCGGGACAGAGGAAAAACTGTTTTTT. Translation gives CASSPPGTEEKLFF.